The next 32 T cell receptor beta chains were all read from a single sample in a study of blood T cell repertoires in COVID-19. Data came from immunoSEQ multiplex PCR; TCRdb stores just in-frame clones and leaves some out. The data show 37,000 or so clones, with around 90% seen just once and roughly 6.2% held by the top ten. The sequencing sample was made of peripheral blood. The receptors originated from a human donor in a cohort sampled during active COVID-19.

Here the CDR3 DNA reads TGCGCCAGCAGCCCCCTTGGGCAGGGTGGGCAAGAGACCCAGTACTTC. Its protein product is CASSPLGQGGQETQYF. The chain carries TRBV5-1 and TRBJ2-5; perhaps TRBD1 as D (5 bases). The length of the CDR3 is 16 residues. Germline CDR1 and CDR2: SGHRS and YFSETQ. Between the trimmed V and J ends, which lost 4 bases and 2 bases, there was a span of 18 bases.

CDR3 sequence: CATSEPSDRFGTQYF. The CDR3 DNA reads as TGTGCCACCAGTGAACCCTCGGACAGATTTGGGACCCAGTACTTC. The rearrangement links TRBV24-1 to TRBJ2-5, with D possibly being TRBD1 (6 bases). Trimming pared 4 bases from V and 7 bases from J, leaving 18 bases between. The germline V gene has CDR1 KGHDR and CDR2 SFDVKD. The CDR3 consists of 15 residues.

V usage is TRBV5-4 and J usage is TRBJ1-6; TRBD1 agrees at 7 bases. V was clipped by 5 bases and J by 9 bases; unmatched bases: 8. Germline V gene sequence: CDR1 SGHNT, CDR2 YYREEE (reference sequence). The CDR3 spans 14 residues. The CDR3 DNA sequence: TGTGCCAGCAGTTTTGACAGGGAAGGTTCACCCCTCCACTTT. This sequence encodes CASSFDREGSPLHF.

This rearrangement joins TRBV4-3 to TRBJ2-7; 10 nucleotides match TRBD2. The CDR3 runs to 17 residues. From germline, CDR1 is LGHNA and CDR2 YSLEER. V trimming: 5 bases; J trimming: 0 bases; junction bases outside the gene matches: 10. The CDR3 DNA sequence: TGCGCCAGCAGCAGGACGGTACTAGCGGGACGCTCCTACGAGCAGTACTTC. This sequence encodes CASSRTVLAGRSYEQYF.

The chain has TRBV6-7 and TRBJ2-3; possible D gene TRBD1, 5 bases. TRBV6-7 is noted as an ORF with a role that remains uncertain. The CDR3 contains 16 residues. V dropped 0 bases and J dropped 5 bases, with 15 bases sitting between them. This CDR3 reads CASSYSWAGRGDTQYF. In nucleotides, the CDR3 is TGTGCCAGCAGTTACTCGTGGGCAGGTAGGGGAGATACGCAGTATTTT.

This clone occurred once. The chain combines TRBV6-5 with TRBJ1-1; TRBD1 matches 8 bases. J was trimmed by 5 bases and V by 3 bases; bases with no gene match: 2. This CDR3 contains 13 residues. Germline lookup yields CDR1 MNHEY and CDR2 SVGAGI. CDR3 nucleotides: TGTGCCAGCAGTTATGGGACAGGTACTGAAGCTTTCTTT. It translates to CASSYGTGTEAFF.

The J gene is TRBJ2-7, the V gene TRBV28; tentative D call: TRBD2 (7 bases). V lost 9 bases and J 7 bases, leaving 25 bases between the germline ends. CDR1 MDHEN and CDR2 SYDVKM come from the germline V gene. The CDR3 runs 15 residues. The CDR3 DNA follows: TGTGCCAGTTCCTCAAGGGGGGAGGGTGGGCTAGAGCAGTACTTC. Its protein is CASSSRGEGGLEQYF.

This clone was picked up one time. This CDR3 is CASSAGTAMKLFF. CDR3 in DNA: TGTGCCAGCAGCGCCGGGACAGCGATGAAACTGTTTTTT. The chain links TRBV5-6 to TRBJ1-4; 7 bases line up with TRBD1. The trim removed 4 bases at V and 11 bases at J, leaving 8 bases unmatched. CDR1 and CDR2 (germline): SGHDT, YYEEEE. The CDR3 extends over 13 amino acids.

This clone was picked up one time. The chain uses TRBV7-9 and TRBJ1-2; no definite D call. CDR1 and CDR2 (germline): SEHNR, FQNEAQ (reference sequence). Trimming removed 4 bases at V and 5 bases at J, with 14 bases between. The CDR3 loop spans 14 amino acids. CDR3 DNA: TGTGCCAGCAGCTCCAATAGTCCGCGGTATGGCTACACCTTC. It specifies CASSSNSPRYGYTF.

This chain uses TRBV4-1 with TRBJ2-2; 7 bases line up with TRBD1. The CDR3 loop spans 16 amino acids. J lost 3 bases, V lost 4 bases, and 8 bases had no gene match. Germline assignment: CDR1 MGHRA and CDR2 YSYEKL. The CDR3 loop is CASSRPQGDDTGELFF. For the CDR3, the DNA is TGCGCCAGCAGCCGCCCGCAGGGGGATGACACCGGGGAGCTGTTTTTT.

The J gene is TRBJ2-4, the V gene TRBV6-1; possible D gene TRBD1, 6 bases. CDR1 is MNHNS, CDR2 SASEGT, per germline. The CDR3 consists of 16 residues. V dropped 2 bases and J dropped 11 bases, with 22 bases sitting between them. The CDR3 is CASSEPLPGRRGVQYF. The CDR3 bases are TGTGCCAGCAGTGAACCCCTCCCGGGACGCAGGGGCGTTCAGTACTTC.

The V call is TRBV24-1, the J call TRBJ2-5; D possibly corresponds to TRBD1 (5 bases). Trimming took 4 bases from V and 3 from J, leaving 5 bases between them. Germline V gene sequence: CDR1 KGHDR, CDR2 SFDVKD. The CDR3 totals 12 residues. CDR3 amino acids: CATSDREETQYF. The CDR3 DNA reads TGTGCCACCAGTGACAGGGAAGAGACCCAGTACTTC.

The V and J genes are TRBV6-5 and TRBJ2-3; a possible D gene is TRBD1 (5 bases). Germline CDR1 is MNHEY and CDR2 is SVGAGI. The CDR3 extends over 16 amino acids. V was cut by 0 bases and J by 3 bases, with 13 bases left in between. In nucleotides, the CDR3 is TGTGCCAGCAGTTACTCGAAGGGGTTCACTACAGATACGCAGTATTTT. Amino acid sequence: CASSYSKGFTTDTQYF.

This chain connects TRBV27 to TRBJ2-1; maybe TRBD2 (7 bases). Germline CDR1 is MNHEY and CDR2 is SMNVEV (reference sequence). This CDR3 has 14 residues. Trimming removed 8 bases at V and 10 bases at J, with 21 bases between. The CDR3 reads CASGFWGGEGEQFF. The CDR3 nucleotides read TGTGCCAGCGGGTTTTGGGGGGGCGAAGGGGAGCAGTTCTTC.

The genes are TRBV6-2 or TRBV6-3 and TRBJ2-1, with 12 bases that match TRBD2. Germline CDR1 and CDR2: MNHEY and SVGEGT. The CDR3 has 19 residues. The V gene end was trimmed by 0 bases and the J gene end by 0 bases; junction bases not matched to a gene: 6. CDR3 sequence: CASSYSGLAGESSYNEQFF. CDR3 nucleotide sequence: TGTGCCAGCAGTTACTCGGGACTAGCGGGTGAAAGCTCCTACAATGAGCAGTTCTTC.

V is TRBV14 and J is TRBJ2-1, with 15 nucleotides matching TRBD2. From germline, CDR1 is SGHDN and CDR2 FVKESK. V lost 4 bases and J lost 9; bases outside the gene matches: 4. CDR3 length: 15 residues. Written as DNA, the CDR3 is TGTGCCAGCAGCCTAGGGACTAGCGGGAGGACTGAGCAGTTCTTC. The encoded protein is CASSLGTSGRTEQFF.

The chain couples TRBV7-9 to TRBJ2-5, with D uncertain. This CDR3 has 12 amino acids. The germline CDR1 and CDR2 sequences are SEHNR and FQNEAQ (reference sequence). Trimming took off 5 bases at V and 5 bases at J, with 9 bases between the two ends. CDR3 loop: CASSKEEETQYF. In DNA form, the CDR3 reads TGTGCCAGCAGCAAAGAAGAGGAGACCCAGTACTTC.

The rearrangement links TRBV19 to TRBJ1-1, with TRBD1 matching over 8 bases. The CDR3 runs 12 residues. CDR1 is LNHDA and CDR2 is SQIVND in the germline V gene (reference sequence). V was pared by 7 bases and J by 6 bases, with 4 bases of the junction left unmatched. The CDR3 region has the DNA TGTGCCAGTATGGACAGGGTCGCTGAAGCTTTCTTT. This gives the protein CASMDRVAEAFF.

The genes are TRBV30 and TRBJ2-3; D perhaps matches TRBD2 (5 bases). This CDR3 is 16 amino acids long. The germline CDR1 and CDR2 sequences are GTSNPN and SVGIG (reference sequence). V was clipped by 2 bases and J by 7 bases, with 22 bases between them. The CDR3 here is CAWSRIEAGPRNTQYF. CDR3 DNA sequence: TGTGCCTGGAGTCGAATAGAGGCGGGCCCAAGGAATACGCAGTATTTT.

The rearrangement uses TRBV3-1 (or the pseudogene TRBV3-2) and TRBJ2-7, with D tentatively TRBD1 (6 bases). This CDR3 spans 15 amino acids. The germline V gene encodes CDR1 LGHDT and CDR2 YNNKEL (reference sequence). Trimming removed 2 bases at V and 3 bases at J, with 14 bases between. The CDR3, as DNA: TGTGCCAGCAGCCAAACAGGGAAGATCGACTACGAGCAGTACTTC. It encodes CASSQTGKIDYEQYF.

The chain employs TRBV28 and TRBJ2-3, with 10 bases fitting TRBD2. V dropped 5 bases and J dropped 2; count of bases not matched to a gene: 7. Germline CDR1 reads MDHEN; CDR2 reads SYDVKM. This CDR3 comprises 16 residues. The CDR3 loop reads CASSRTSGLNTDTQYF. CDR3 DNA: TGTGCCAGCAGTCGGACTAGCGGTCTTAACACAGATACGCAGTATTTT.

The chain couples TRBV5-6 to TRBJ1-2, with 7 bases that match TRBD1. This CDR3 is 14 amino acids long. V lost 4 bases and J lost 4; bases outside the gene matches: 7. CDR1 SGHDT and CDR2 YYEEEE come from the germline V gene. CDR3 region: CASSMGQLGYGYTF. As DNA, the CDR3 is TGTGCCAGCAGCATGGGACAGCTTGGCTATGGCTACACCTTC.

This clone was counted once. J is TRBJ1-5 and V is TRBV7-2; 11 bases match TRBD1. Germline V gene data show CDR1 as SGHTA and CDR2 as FQGNSA. Trimming at V came to 1 base and at J to 7 bases, leaving 9 bases not matched to a gene. The CDR3 covers 17 residues. CDR3 amino acids: CASSLGGIGTGGQPQHF. CDR3 sequence (DNA): TGTGCCAGCAGCTTAGGGGGTATCGGGACAGGGGGGCAGCCCCAGCATTTT.

The chain recombines TRBV9 with TRBJ2-7; 9 bases align to TRBD1. Germline V gene sequence: CDR1 SGDLS, CDR2 YYNGEE. V gave up 3 bases and J gave up 0 bases; unmatched junction bases: 4. The CDR3 runs 15 residues. The CDR3 DNA sequence: TGTGCCAGCAGCGCCAAGACAGGGGGCTCCTACGAGCAGTACTTC. It yields the protein CASSAKTGGSYEQYF.

The V call is TRBV24-1, the J call TRBJ2-7, with 10 bases matching TRBD2. The junction had 3 bases not matched to a gene; V was cut back by 6 bases and J by 2 bases. The CDR3 runs to 14 residues. CDR1 and CDR2 from the germline V gene are KGHDR and SFDVKD. CDR3 sequence (DNA): TGTGCCACCAGTACTAGCGGGAACCCCTACGAGCAGTACTTC. This translates into CATSTSGNPYEQYF.

The CDR3 is CASSGRGRTEAFF. CDR3 nucleotide sequence: TGTGCCAGTAGTGGCAGGGGACGGACTGAAGCTTTCTTT. The chain joins TRBV19 to TRBJ1-1; perhaps TRBD1 as D (6 bases). The V gene lost 5 bases and the J gene lost 5 bases, with 12 bases spanning the gap. This CDR3 is built from 13 residues. Germline V gene lookup returns CDR1 LNHDA and CDR2 SQIVND (reference sequence).

The rearrangement joins TRBV6-5 to TRBJ2-7; 9 bases map to TRBD1. Germline lookup yields CDR1 MNHEY and CDR2 SVGAGI. The CDR3 contains 13 residues. V shed 5 bases and J 4 bases; nucleotides not matched to a gene: 3. The CDR3 protein is CASSRTGDYEQYF. CDR3 bases: TGTGCCAGCAGTAGGACAGGGGATTACGAGCAGTACTTC.

The rearrangement links TRBV5-1 to TRBJ1-6; TRBD1 matches 10 bases. The CDR3 length is 14 residues. In germline, CDR1 is SGHRS, CDR2 YFSETQ. V was pared by 2 bases and J by 10 bases, with 3 bases of the junction left unmatched. The CDR3 sequence is CASSFGTGESPLHF. CDR3 in DNA: TGCGCCAGCAGCTTCGGGACAGGGGAATCACCCCTCCACTTT.

This sequence joins TRBV28 and TRBJ2-7, with D hard to call. V was pared by 4 bases and J by 5 bases, with 6 bases between. In germline, CDR1 is MDHEN, CDR2 SYDVKM. The CDR3 has 11 amino acids. The CDR3 DNA follows: TGTGCCAGCAGTTCACCGGACGAGCAGTACTTC. Its protein is CASSSPDEQYF.

This sequence joins TRBV28 and TRBJ2-7; perhaps TRBD1 as D (5 bases). Germline V lookup: CDR1 MDHEN, CDR2 SYDVKM. The V and J ends lost 3 bases and 5 bases respectively, with 17 bases between them. This CDR3 is 15 amino acids long. As DNA, the CDR3 is TGTGCCAGCAGTTTTTCCCCAGGGTTTCGCGACGAGCAGTACTTC. This gives the protein CASSFSPGFRDEQYF.

The chain has TRBV12-3 or TRBV12-4 and TRBJ2-3; no firm D call. CDR3 length: 12 amino acids. V was cut by 1 base and J by 8 bases, with 7 bases left in between. CDR3 amino acids: CASSLGAGTQYF. The CDR3 bases are TGTGCCAGCAGTTTAGGGGCAGGTACGCAGTATTTT.

In this sample, this clone turned up a few times. The gene calls are TRBV5-1 and TRBJ2-2; 7 bases match TRBD1. CDR1 and CDR2 from the germline V gene are SGHRS and YFSETQ. V lost 4 bases to trimming and J lost 5 bases; unmatched junction nucleotides: 5. The CDR3 sequence is 14 residues long. The CDR3 protein is CASSRDSNTGELFF. In nucleotides, the CDR3 is TGCGCCAGCAGCCGGGACAGTAATACCGGGGAGCTGTTTTTT.